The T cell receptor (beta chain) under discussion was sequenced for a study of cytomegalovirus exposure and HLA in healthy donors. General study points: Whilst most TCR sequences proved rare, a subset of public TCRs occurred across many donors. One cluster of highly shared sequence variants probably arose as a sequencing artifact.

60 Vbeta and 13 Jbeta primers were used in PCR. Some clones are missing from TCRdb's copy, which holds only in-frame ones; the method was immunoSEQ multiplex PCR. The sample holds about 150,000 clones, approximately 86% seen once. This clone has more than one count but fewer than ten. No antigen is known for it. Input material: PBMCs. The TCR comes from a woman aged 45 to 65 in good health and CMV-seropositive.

This CDR3 reads CASSLAFGQGVYNEQFF. The CDR3 nucleotides are TGTGCCAGCAGCTTAGCTTTCGGACAGGGGGTCTACAATGAGCAGTTCTTC. The chain links TRBV7-9 to TRBJ2-1; 10 bases line up with TRBD1. The V gene's germline CDR1 is SEHNR and CDR2 FQNEAQ (reference sequence). This CDR3 is 17 amino acids long. V trimming: 0 bases; J trimming: 3 bases; junction bases outside the gene matches: 5.